The T cell receptor (beta chain) under discussion was sequenced for a study of T cells in Graves' hyperthyroidism and ophthalmopathy. Germline V gives CDR1 LNHNV, CDR2 YYDKDF (reference sequence). Trimming removed 4 bases from V and 13 bases from J; junction bases left unmatched: 9. This CDR3 has 13 residues. TCR beta CDR3 regions were amplified from RNA. A set of HTBI primers served as the primers for a first-round RT-PCR of the TCR CDR3. TCRdb fed the multiplex PCR reads into MiXCR, producing one record per CDR3 protein. The sample shows 300,000 to 400,000 distinct CDR3 sequences, more than 11% of them seen only once.

This chain links TRBV15 with TRBJ2-1; 8 bases fit TRBD2. The sequencing input was blood. The source is a woman in her twenties or thirties with Graves' hyperthyroidism. The CDR3 spells CATSITAGAGQFF. The DNA of the CDR3 is TGTGCCACCAGCATTACAGCGGGAGCAGGACAGTTCTTC.